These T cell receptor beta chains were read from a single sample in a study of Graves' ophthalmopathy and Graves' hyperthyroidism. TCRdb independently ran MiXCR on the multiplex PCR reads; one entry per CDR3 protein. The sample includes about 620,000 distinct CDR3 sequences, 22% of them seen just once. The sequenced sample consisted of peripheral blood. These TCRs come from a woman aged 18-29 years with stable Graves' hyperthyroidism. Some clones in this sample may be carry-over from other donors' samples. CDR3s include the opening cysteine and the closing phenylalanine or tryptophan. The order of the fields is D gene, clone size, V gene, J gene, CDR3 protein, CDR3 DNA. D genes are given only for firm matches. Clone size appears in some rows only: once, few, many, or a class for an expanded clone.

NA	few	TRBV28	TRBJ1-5	CASSLRPRMNSNQPQHF	TGTGCCAGCAGTCTACGCCCCAGGATGAATAGCAATCAGCCCCAGCATTTT
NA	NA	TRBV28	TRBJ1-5	CATEIERQFAVQHF	TGTGCCACCGAGATCGAAAGGCAATTCGCTGTCCAACATTTT
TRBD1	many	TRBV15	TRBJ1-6	CATSLGQGAGAYNSPLHF	TGTGCCACCAGCCTCGGACAGGGGGCGGGTGCCTATAATTCACCCCTCCACTTT
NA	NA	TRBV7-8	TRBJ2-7	CASSSTISGSYEQYF	TGTGCCAGCAGCTCCACGATTTCTGGATCCTACGAGCAGTACTTC
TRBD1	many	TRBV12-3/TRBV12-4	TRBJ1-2	CASSPRDRTNYGYTF	TGTGCCAGCAGTCCCCGGGACAGGACTAACTATGGCTACACCTTC
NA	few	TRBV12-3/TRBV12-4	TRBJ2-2	CASSLITANTGELFF	TGTGCCAGCAGTTTAATTACTGCGAACACCGGGGAGCTGTTTTTT
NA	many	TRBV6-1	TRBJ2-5	CASSERGETQYF	TGTGCCAGCAGTGAACGCGGGGAGACCCAGTACTTC
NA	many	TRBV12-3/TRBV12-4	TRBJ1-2	CASSPPDSRYTF	TGTGCCAGCAGTCCACCGGACAGCAGGTACACCTTC
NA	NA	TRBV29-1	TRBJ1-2	CSVAEGQQGIYGYTF	TGCAGCGTTGCTGAAGGGCAACAGGGAATCTATGGCTACACCTTC
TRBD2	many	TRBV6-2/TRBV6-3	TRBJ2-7	CASIRAGGRREQYF	TGTGCCAGCATCAGAGCGGGGGGCCGGAGGGAGCAGTACTTC
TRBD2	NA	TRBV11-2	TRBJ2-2	CASYIRVTSGITGELFF	TGTGCCAGCTATATTAGGGTGACTAGCGGGATCACCGGGGAGCTGTTTTTT
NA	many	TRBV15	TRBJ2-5	CATSRDPFRKETQYF	TGTGCCACCAGCAGAGATCCCTTTCGGAAGGAGACCCAGTACTTC
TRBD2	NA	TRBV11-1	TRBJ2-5	CASSSPQGLAGLETQYF	TGTGCCAGCAGCTCGCCCCAAGGACTAGCGGGACTAGAGACCCAGTACTTC
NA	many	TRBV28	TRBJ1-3	CASSFRSFGNTIYF	TGTGCCAGCAGTTTCAGGTCCTTTGGAAACACCATATATTTT
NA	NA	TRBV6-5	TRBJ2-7	CASSYQGYNQPHEQYF	TGTGCCAGCAGTTACCAGGGGTACAATCAGCCCCACGAGCAGTACTTC
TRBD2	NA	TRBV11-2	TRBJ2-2	CASSTQPGLAGRGTGELFF	TGTGCCAGCAGCACACAACCGGGACTAGCGGGACGGGGCACCGGGGAGCTGTTTTTT
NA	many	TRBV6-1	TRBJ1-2	CASYQALGYTF	TGTGCCAGTTACCAGGCTCTGGGCTACACCTTC
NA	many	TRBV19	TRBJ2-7	CASSNLRDRHEQYF	TGTGCCAGTAGTAACCTCAGGGACCGGCACGAGCAGTACTTC
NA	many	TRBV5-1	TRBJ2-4	CASSFAGAENIQYF	TGCGCCAGCAGCTTCGCTGGGGCGGAGAACATTCAGTACTTC
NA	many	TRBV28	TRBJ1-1	CASRGTTLKLSF	NA
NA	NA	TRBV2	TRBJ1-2	CASSDWVTGYTF	TGTGCCAGCAGTGATTGGGTTACTGGCTACACCTTC
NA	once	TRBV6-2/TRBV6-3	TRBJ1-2	CASSEGSPYGYTF	TGTGCCAGCAGTGAGGGGTCTCCCTATGGCTACACCTTC
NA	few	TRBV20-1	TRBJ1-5	CSASSQENQPQHF	TGCAGTGCTAGTAGCCAGGAGAATCAGCCCCAGCATTTT
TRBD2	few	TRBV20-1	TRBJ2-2	CSAIGLAGELFF	TGCAGTGCTATCGGACTAGCCGGGGAGCTGTTTTTT
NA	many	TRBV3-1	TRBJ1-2	CASSQGTTGGSGYTF	TGTGCCAGCAGCCAAGGAACCACCGGGGGGTCTGGCTACACCTTC
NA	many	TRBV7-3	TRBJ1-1	CASSLTGAGSTEAFF	TGTGCCAGCAGCTTAACGGGGGCCGGCAGTACTGAAGCTTTCTTT
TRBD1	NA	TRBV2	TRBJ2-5	CASSLGGYQYF	TGTGCCAGCAGTCTAGGGGGCTACCAGTACTTC
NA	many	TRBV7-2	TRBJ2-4	CASSLAAETNIQYF	TGTGCCAGCAGCTTAGCCGCTGAGACGAACATTCAGTACTTC